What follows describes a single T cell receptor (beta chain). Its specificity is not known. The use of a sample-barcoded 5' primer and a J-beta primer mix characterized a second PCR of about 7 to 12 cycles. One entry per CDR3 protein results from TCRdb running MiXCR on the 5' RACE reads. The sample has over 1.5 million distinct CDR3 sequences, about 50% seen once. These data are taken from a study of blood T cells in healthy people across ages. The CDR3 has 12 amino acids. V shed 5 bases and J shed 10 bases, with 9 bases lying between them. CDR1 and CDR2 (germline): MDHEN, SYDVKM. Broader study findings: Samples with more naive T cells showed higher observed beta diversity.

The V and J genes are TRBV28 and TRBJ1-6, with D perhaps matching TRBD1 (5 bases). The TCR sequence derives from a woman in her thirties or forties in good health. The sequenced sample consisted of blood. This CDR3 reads CASSPQGSPLHF. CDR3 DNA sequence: TGTGCCAGCAGTCCCCAGGGATCACCCCTCCACTTT.